By share, the clone carrying this T cell receptor beta chain counts as medium-sized. What it binds is not known. This sample is drawn from a study of naive and memory T cell subsets. General study results and limits: TCR counts from RNA may reflect activation-linked expression changes.

Both TRBC1 and TRBC2 were covered by a beta constant-region primer of two equimolar oligonucleotides. Four rounds of PCR amplified the ligated cDNA using nested alpha and beta constant-region primers plus SP2. Ligation attached a single-stranded oligonucleotide with a 12-nucleotide UMI and the SP2 primer to the cDNA 3' end. TCRdb re-derived calls from the UMI-ligation and nested PCR reads in MiXCR, one entry per CDR3 protein. The sample records under 25,000 distinct CDR3 sequences, 7% to 10% being singletons. Germline V gene lookup returns CDR1 SGDLS and CDR2 YYNGEE. V dropped 3 bases and J dropped 3 bases, with 10 bases sitting between them. The CDR3 extends over 13 amino acids.

V usage is TRBV9 and J usage is TRBJ2-7, with D unresolved. The sample taken for sequencing was central memory CD8+ T cells from blood. This TCR came from a human donor in good health. CDR3: CASSGSPNYEQYF. CDR3 nucleotide sequence: TGTGCCAGCAGCGGTTCACCAAACTACGAGCAGTACTTC.